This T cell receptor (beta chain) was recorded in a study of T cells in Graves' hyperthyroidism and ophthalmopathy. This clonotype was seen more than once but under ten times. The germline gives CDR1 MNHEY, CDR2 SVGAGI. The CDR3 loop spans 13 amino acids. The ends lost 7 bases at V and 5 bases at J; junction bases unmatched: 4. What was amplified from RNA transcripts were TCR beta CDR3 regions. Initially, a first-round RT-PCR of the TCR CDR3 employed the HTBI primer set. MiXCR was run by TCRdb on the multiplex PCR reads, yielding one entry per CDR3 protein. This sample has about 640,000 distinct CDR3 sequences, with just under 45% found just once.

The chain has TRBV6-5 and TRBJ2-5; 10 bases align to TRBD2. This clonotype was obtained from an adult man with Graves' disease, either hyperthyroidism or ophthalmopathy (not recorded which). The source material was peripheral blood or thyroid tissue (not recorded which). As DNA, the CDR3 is TGTGCCAGCATCCTAGCGGGGGAGGAGACCCAGTACTTC. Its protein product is CASILAGEETQYF.